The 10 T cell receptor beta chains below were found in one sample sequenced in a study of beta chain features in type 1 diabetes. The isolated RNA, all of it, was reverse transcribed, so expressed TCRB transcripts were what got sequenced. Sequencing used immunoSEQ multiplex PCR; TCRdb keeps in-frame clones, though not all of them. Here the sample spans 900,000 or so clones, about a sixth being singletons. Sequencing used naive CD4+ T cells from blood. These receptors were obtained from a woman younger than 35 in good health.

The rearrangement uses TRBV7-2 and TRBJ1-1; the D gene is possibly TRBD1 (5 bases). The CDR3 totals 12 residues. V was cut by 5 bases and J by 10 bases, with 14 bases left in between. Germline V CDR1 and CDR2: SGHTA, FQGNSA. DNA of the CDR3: TGTGCCAGCAGCCTAGGACGAAGGGGAGCTTTCTTT. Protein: CASSLGRRGAFF.

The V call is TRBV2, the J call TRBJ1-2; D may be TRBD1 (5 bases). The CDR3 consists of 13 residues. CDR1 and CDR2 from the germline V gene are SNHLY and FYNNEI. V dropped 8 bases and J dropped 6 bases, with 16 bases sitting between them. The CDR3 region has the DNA TGTGCCAGCTCCGTGACAGAGAGGAATGGCTACACCTTC. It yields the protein CASSVTERNGYTF.

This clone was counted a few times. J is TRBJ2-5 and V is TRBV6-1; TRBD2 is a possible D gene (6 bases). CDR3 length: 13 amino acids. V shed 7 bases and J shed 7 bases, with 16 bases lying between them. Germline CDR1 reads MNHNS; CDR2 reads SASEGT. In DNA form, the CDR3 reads TGTGCCAGCAACCCTACCCAGGGACTGACCCAGTACTTC. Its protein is CASNPTQGLTQYF.

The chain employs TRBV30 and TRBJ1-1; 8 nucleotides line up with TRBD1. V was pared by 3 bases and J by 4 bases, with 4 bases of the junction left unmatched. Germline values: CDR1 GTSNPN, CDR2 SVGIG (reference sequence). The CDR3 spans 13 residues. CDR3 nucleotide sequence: TGTGCCTGGAGGAGCGACAGGGGCACTGAAGCTTTCTTT. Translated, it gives CAWRSDRGTEAFF.

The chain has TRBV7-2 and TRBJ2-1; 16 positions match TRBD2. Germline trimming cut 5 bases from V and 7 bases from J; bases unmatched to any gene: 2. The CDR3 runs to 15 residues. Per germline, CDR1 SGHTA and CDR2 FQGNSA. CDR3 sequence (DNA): TGTGCCAGCAGCCCGGGACTAGCGGGAGGGAATGAGCAGTTCTTC. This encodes CASSPGLAGGNEQFF.

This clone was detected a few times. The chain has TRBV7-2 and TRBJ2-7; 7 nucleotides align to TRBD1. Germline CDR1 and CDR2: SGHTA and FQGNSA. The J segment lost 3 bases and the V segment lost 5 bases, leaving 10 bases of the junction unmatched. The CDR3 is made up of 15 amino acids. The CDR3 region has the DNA TGTGCCAGCAGCGGGCAGAGTGGGACAGTCTACGAGCAGTACTTC. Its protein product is CASSGQSGTVYEQYF.

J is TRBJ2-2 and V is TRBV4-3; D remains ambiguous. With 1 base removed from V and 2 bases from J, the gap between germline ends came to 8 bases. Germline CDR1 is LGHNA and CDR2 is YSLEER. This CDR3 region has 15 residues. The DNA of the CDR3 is TGCGCCAGCAGCCAAGCCGGGTTAAACACCGGGGAGCTGTTTTTT. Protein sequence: CASSQAGLNTGELFF.

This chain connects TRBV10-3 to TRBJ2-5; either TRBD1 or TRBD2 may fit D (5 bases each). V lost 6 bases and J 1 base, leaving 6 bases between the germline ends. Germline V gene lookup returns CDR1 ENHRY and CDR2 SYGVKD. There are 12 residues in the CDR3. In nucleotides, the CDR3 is TGTGCCATCAGGGGGGTCCAAGAGACCCAGTACTTC. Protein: CAIRGVQETQYF.

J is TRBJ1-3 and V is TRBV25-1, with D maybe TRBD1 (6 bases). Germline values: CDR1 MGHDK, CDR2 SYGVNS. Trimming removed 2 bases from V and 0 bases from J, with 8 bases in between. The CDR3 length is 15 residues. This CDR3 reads CASSEGQSSGNTIYF. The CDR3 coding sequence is TGTGCCAGCAGTGAAGGACAGAGCTCTGGAAACACCATATATTTT. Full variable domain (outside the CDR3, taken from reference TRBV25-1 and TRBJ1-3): EADIYQTPRYLVIGTGKKITLECSQTMGHDKMYWYQQDPGMELHLIHYSYGVNSTEKGDLSSESTVSRIRTEHFPLTLESARPSHTSQYLCASSEGQSSGNTIYFGEGSWLTVV.

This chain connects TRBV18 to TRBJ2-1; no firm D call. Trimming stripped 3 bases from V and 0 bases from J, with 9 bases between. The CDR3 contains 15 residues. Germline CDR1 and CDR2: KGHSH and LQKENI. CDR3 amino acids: CASSPTLSSYNEQFF. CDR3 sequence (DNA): TGTGCCAGCTCACCGACTTTGAGCTCCTACAATGAGCAGTTCTTC.